The entry that follows covers one T cell receptor (beta chain) sequence. No antigen is known for it. Trimming removed 4 bases from V and 2 bases from J, with 17 bases in between. CDR1 LNHDA and CDR2 SQIVND come from the germline V gene (reference sequence). This CDR3 is 16 amino acids long. The record originates from a study of cytomegalovirus exposure and HLA in healthy donors. Study-wide points: There were reportedly fewer N-insertions in an Asian-associated ancestry cluster than the roughly 680-donor mean, in a later analysis. The study flagged some 170 TCR beta chains as cytomegalovirus-associated. It was reported that the classifier diagnosed cytomegalovirus status with high specificity and sensitivity in both the original and validation cohorts. Previous analysis showed most TCR beta V segments were productive about 90% or about 30% of the time.

The PCR ran on 60 Vbeta and 13 Jbeta primers. Sequenced by immunoSEQ multiplex PCR; TCRdb stores in-frame clones only, minus some. The data hold fewer than 150,000 clones, with about 80% observed a single time. The gene calls are TRBV19 and TRBJ1-1; possible D gene TRBD1, 6 bases. Sequenced sample: PBMCs. This clonotype was sampled from a female donor in good health and CMV-seropositive. CDR3 amino acids: CASSTRLQGANTEAFF. Here the CDR3 DNA reads TGTGCCAGTAGTACGAGGCTACAGGGCGCTAACACTGAAGCTTTCTTT.